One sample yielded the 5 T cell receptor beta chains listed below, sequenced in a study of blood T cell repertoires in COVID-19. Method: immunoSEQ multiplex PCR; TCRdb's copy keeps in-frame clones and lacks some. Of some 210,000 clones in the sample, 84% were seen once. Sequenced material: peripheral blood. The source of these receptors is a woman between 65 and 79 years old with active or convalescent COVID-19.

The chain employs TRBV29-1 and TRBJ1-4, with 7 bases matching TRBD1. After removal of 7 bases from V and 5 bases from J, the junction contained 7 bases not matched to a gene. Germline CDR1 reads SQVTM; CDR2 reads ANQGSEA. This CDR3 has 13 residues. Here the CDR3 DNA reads TGCAGCGCCCTGGGACAGCTAAATGAAAAACTGTTTTTT. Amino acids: CSALGQLNEKLFF.

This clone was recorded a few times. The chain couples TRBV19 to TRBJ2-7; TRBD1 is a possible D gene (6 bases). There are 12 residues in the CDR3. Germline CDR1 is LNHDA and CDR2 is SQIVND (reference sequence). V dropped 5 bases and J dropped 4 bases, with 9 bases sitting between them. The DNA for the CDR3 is TGTGCCAGTAGTCCCGACAGGTACGAGCAGTACTTC. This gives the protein CASSPDRYEQYF.

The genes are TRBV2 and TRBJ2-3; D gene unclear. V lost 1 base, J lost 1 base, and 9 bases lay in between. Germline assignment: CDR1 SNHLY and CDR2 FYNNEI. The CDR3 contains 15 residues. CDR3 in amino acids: CASSEGLPRTDTQYF. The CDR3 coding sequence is TGTGCCAGCAGTGAAGGCCTACCGCGCACAGATACGCAGTATTTT.

The CDR3 here is CATETGGNTEAFF. The CDR3 DNA is TGTGCCACCGAGACAGGGGGCAACACTGAAGCTTTCTTT. V is TRBV12-3 or TRBV12-4 and J is TRBJ1-1, with 10 bases lining up with TRBD1. V was clipped by 10 bases and J by 2 bases; unmatched bases: 4. This CDR3 spans 13 amino acids.

For the CDR3, the DNA is TGCGCCAGCACCCCGGACTCCAACACAGATACGCAGTATTTT. Residues: CASTPDSNTDTQYF. V is TRBV5-1 and J is TRBJ2-3; possible D gene TRBD2, 5 bases. Germline assignment: CDR1 SGHRS and CDR2 YFSETQ. The CDR3 has 14 amino acids. With 6 bases removed from V and 2 bases from J, the gap between germline ends came to 13 bases.